The clone carrying this T cell receptor beta chain appeared a few times. Its antigen is as yet unknown. These data originate in a study of beta chain features in type 1 diabetes. For the study at large: There was similarity between patients and healthy donors in age, gender and cell yields.

TCRB transcripts that were expressed got sequenced, as all of the isolated RNA had been reverse transcribed. Profiling relied on immunoSEQ multiplex PCR, and the TCRdb table lists in-frame clones only, not all of them. Here the sample spans about 660,000 clones, 11% to 15% being singletons. General study points: Relative to healthy donors, patients appeared to have naive, central memory and Treg TCRB repertoires that were more similar. Type 1 diabetes patients had TCRB CDR3s that were shorter (moderately but significantly so) in all four CD4+ subsets.

Sequencing was performed on naive CD4+ T cells from blood. This TCR was sampled from a man between 18 and 29 years old with type 1 diabetes.

This CDR3 is CSARGGHEQYF. The CDR3 DNA follows: TGCAGTGCCCGGGGGGGGCACGAGCAGTACTTC. The rearrangement links TRBV20-1 to TRBJ2-7; TRBD2 matches 8 bases. Germline-derived CDR1 and CDR2 are DFQATT and SNEGSKA (reference sequence). Trimming at V came to 6 bases and at J to 5 bases, leaving 3 bases not matched to a gene. The CDR3 loop spans 11 amino acids.